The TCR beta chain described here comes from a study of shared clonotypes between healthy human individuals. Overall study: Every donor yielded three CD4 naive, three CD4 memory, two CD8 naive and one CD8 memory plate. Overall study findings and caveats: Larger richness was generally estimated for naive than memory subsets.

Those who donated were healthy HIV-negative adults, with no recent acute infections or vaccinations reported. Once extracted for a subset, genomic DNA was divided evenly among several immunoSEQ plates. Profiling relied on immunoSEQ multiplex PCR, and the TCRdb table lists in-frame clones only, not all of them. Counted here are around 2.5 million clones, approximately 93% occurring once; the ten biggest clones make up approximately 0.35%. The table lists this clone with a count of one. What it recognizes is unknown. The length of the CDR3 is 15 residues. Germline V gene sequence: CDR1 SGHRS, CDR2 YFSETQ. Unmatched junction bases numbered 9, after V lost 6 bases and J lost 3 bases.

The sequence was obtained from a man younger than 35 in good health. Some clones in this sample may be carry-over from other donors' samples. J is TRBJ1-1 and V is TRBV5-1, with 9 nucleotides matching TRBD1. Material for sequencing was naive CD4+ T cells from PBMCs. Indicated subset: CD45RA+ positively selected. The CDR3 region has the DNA TGCGCCAGCACAAAACAGGGGGCTGGGGACACTGAAGCTTTCTTT. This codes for CASTKQGAGDTEAFF.